The sequence of this TCR beta chain was determined in a study of regulatory T cells in long-lasting Graves disease. This clonotype turned up a few times. For TCR beta, libraries came from iRepertoire HTBI primers and Arm-PCR of CDR3 regions. Via MiXCR, TCRdb re-called the multiplex PCR reads, giving one row per CDR3 protein. This sample has roughly 560,000 distinct CDR3 sequences, with 9.5% to 15% found just once. As to time point: newly diagnosed GD, antithyroid drugs for less than 3 months. RNA isolated from PBMCs was used to make the TCR library. The sample was also reused in another study, on T cells in Graves' hyperthyroidism and ophthalmopathy.

The input for sequencing was peripheral blood mononuclear cells (PBMCs), taken at new diagnosis, from a patient treated with antithyroid drugs. This clonotype was obtained from a woman younger than 45 with Graves disease.

The CDR3 loop reads CASSLAPAGGQETQYF. The DNA for the CDR3 is TGTGCCAGCAGCTTAGCGCCCGCAGGGGGCCAAGAGACCCAGTACTTC. The chain uses TRBV7-8 and TRBJ2-5; 7 bases fit TRBD1. CDR1 is SGHVS and CDR2 is FQNEAQ in the germline V gene. Trimming at V came to 0 bases and at J to 1 base, leaving 5 bases not matched to a gene. This CDR3 spans 16 amino acids.